This TCR beta chain derives from a study of shared T cell receptors in the human thymus. Clones were sequenced by immunoSEQ multiplex PCR, and TCRdb holds only the in-frame ones, with some missing. The sample contains hundreds of thousands of clones, around 87% of which appear only once. The CDR3 is 16 amino acids. V shed 3 bases, J shed 2 bases, and the junction held 9 bases outside the gene matches. From germline, CDR1 is MGHRA and CDR2 YSYEKL. These records were also assigned to another study, of human thymus T cells. That paper states: Donors were healthy Finnish babies undergoing corrective operations for congenital heart defects. Thymus tissue was removed during corrective cardiac surgery. V and J gene usage appeared biased in thymic and blood repertoires. Related studies noted strongly shared thymic repertoires across unrelated people.

The sequenced sample was thymocytes. This chain connects TRBV4-1 to TRBJ2-5; 7 positions agree with TRBD1. This sequence was found in a boy under three years old with a congenital heart defect. The CDR3 coding sequence is TGCGCCAGCAGCCAGAGACAGGGCCCCCCGCAAGAGACCCAGTACTTC. It codes for CASSQRQGPPQETQYF.